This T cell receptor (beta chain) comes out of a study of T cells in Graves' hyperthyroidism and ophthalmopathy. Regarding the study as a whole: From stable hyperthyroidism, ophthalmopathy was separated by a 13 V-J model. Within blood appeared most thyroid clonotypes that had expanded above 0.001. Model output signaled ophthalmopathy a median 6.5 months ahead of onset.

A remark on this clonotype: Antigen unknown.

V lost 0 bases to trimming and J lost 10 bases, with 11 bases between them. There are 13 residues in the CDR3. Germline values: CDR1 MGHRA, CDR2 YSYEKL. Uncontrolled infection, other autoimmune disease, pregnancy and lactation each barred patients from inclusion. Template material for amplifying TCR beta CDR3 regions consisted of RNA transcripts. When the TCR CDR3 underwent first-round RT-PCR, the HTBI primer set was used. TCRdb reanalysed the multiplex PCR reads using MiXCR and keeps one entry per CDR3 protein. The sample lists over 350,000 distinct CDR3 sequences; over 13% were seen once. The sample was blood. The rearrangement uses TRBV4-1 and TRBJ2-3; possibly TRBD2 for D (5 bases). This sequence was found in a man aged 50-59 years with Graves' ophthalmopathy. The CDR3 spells CASSQETRGAQYF. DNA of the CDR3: TGCGCCAGCAGCCAAGAAACTAGAGGCGCGCAGTATTTT.